The present TCR beta chain was sequenced within a study of radiotherapy plus CTLA-4 blockade in lung cancer. Looking at the study overall: Of the patients, roughly 20% showed objective responses and approximately 34% attained disease control. General observations from the study: Alongside interferon-beta, early blood T cell clone dynamics were reportedly the best predictor of response. TCR clones of tumor origin grew in blood after radiotherapy plus ipilimumab.

Concerning this clone itself: What it binds is not known.

The germline V gene has CDR1 MNHEY and CDR2 SVGAGI. Trimming cost V 7 bases and J 8 bases; bases outside gene matches: 15. The CDR3 covers 15 residues. Some clones are missing from TCRdb's copy, which holds only in-frame ones; the method was immunoSEQ multiplex PCR. This sample has about 88,000 clones, with about two thirds found just once. Here the sequenced sample was peripheral blood, taken from a patient treated with radiotherapy plus ipilimumab. This chain links TRBV6-5 with TRBJ1-2, with 8 bases aligning to TRBD1. The TCR was taken from a human donor with non-small cell lung cancer that progressed on radiotherapy plus ipilimumab. The CDR3 region has the DNA TGTGCCAGCACCCCCGGGACAGGTGGGGGGTACGGCTACACCTTC. It encodes CASTPGTGGGYGYTF.